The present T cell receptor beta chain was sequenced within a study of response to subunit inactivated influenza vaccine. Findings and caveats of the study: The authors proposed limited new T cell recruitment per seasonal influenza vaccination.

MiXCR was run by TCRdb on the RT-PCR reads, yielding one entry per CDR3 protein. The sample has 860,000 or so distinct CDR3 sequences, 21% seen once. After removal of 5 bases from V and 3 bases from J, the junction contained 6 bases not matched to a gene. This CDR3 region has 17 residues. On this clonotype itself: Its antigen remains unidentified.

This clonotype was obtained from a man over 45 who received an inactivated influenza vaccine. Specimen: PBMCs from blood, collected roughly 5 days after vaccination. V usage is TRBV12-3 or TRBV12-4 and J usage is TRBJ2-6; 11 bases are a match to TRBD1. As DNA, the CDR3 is TGTGCCAGCAGTACCGGACAGGGGGCTAGTGGGGCCAACGTCCTGACTTTC. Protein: CASSTGQGASGANVLTF.